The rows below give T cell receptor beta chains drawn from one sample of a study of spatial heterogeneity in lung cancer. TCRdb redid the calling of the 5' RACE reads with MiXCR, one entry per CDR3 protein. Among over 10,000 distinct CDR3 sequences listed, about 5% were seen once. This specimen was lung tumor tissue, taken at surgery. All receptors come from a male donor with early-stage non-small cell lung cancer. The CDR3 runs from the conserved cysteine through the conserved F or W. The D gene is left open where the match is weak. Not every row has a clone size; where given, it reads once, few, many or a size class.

CDR3: CASSEGEVAGALGDTQYF
DNA: TGTGCCAGCAGTGAAGGAGAGGTAGCGGGAGCCCTCGGAGATACGCAGTATTTT
V: TRBV2
J: TRBJ2-3
D: TRBD2
size: many

CDR3: CASNRQGRDSPLHF
DNA: TGTGCCAGTAACCGACAGGGAAGAGATTCACCCCTCCACTTT
V: TRBV19
J: TRBJ1-6
D: TRBD1
size: many

CDR3: CASSPGQGATGGTQYF
DNA: TGTGCCAGCAGCCCCGGGCAGGGGGCGACTGGTGGGACCCAGTACTTC
V: TRBV7-9
J: TRBJ2-5
D: TRBD1
size: .

CDR3: CASGSRYNEQFF
DNA: TGTGCCAGCGGAAGCAGGTACAATGAGCAGTTCTTC
V: TRBV6-1
J: TRBJ2-1
D: .
size: many

CDR3: CAISEGQGGADTQYF
DNA: TGTGCCATCAGTGAGGGACAGGGAGGGGCAGATACGCAGTATTTT
V: TRBV10-3
J: TRBJ2-3
D: .
size: once

CDR3: CASSFLAGPQETQYF
DNA: TGTGCCAGCAGTTTTCTTGCGGGGCCACAAGAGACCCAGTACTTC
V: TRBV12-3/TRBV12-4
J: TRBJ2-5
D: .
size: few

CDR3: CSAPLSDRLNYGYTF
DNA: TGCAGTGCGCCATTATCTGACCGTCTGAACTATGGCTACACCTTC
V: TRBV20-1
J: TRBJ1-2
D: .
size: many

CDR3: CSVLGWAGELFF
DNA: TGCAGCGTCTTGGGGTGGGCCGGGGAGCTGTTTTTT
V: TRBV29-1
J: TRBJ2-2
D: .
size: many

CDR3: CASSSGTGYLEAFF
DNA: TGTGCCAGCAGCTCCGGGACAGGGTATCTTGAAGCTTTCTTT
V: TRBV5-6
J: TRBJ1-1
D: TRBD1
size: many

CDR3: CASSPDWGNWNTEAFF
DNA: TGTGCCAGCAGCCCCGATTGGGGAAACTGGAACACTGAAGCTTTCTTT
V: TRBV6-6
J: TRBJ1-1
D: .
size: many

CDR3: CASSLTPGAGPGTGELFF
DNA: TGCGCCAGCAGCTTAACCCCGGGGGCGGGGCCGGGAACCGGGGAGCTGTTTTTT
V: TRBV5-1
J: TRBJ2-2
D: .
size: many

CDR3: CASSSLMETQYF
DNA: TGTGCCAGCAGTTCATTGATGGAGACCCAGTACTTC
V: TRBV12-3/TRBV12-4
J: TRBJ2-5
D: .
size: many

CDR3: CASSRQHNQPQHF
DNA: TGTGCCAGCAGCCGACAGCACAATCAGCCCCAGCATTTT
V: TRBV7-2
J: TRBJ1-5
D: .
size: many

CDR3: CASSPRTSSSYEQYF
DNA: TGTGCCAGCAGCCCCCGGACGTCTTCCTCCTACGAGCAGTACTTC
V: TRBV9
J: TRBJ2-7
D: .
size: many

CDR3: CSVSNLGQGDTQYF
DNA: TGCAGCGTTTCAAACTTGGGGCAAGGAGATACGCAGTATTTT
V: TRBV29-1
J: TRBJ2-3
D: .
size: many

CDR3: CASSYSSRRGSEAFF
DNA: TGTGCCAGCAGTTACTCATCGCGCCGAGGGTCTGAAGCTTTCTTT
V: TRBV6-6
J: TRBJ1-1
D: .
size: medium-sized

CDR3: CASSQGTAIYGYTF
DNA: TGTGCCAGCAGCCAAGGGACAGCGATCTATGGCTACACCTTC
V: TRBV14
J: TRBJ1-2
D: .
size: many

CDR3: CSVEYSGVDTQYF
DNA: TGCAGCGTTGAATACTCGGGGGTAGATACGCAGTATTTT
V: TRBV29-1
J: TRBJ2-3
D: .
size: many

CDR3: CASSERGGNSPLHF
DNA: TGTGCCAGCAGTGAACGGGGCGGTAATTCACCCCTCCACTTT
V: TRBV6-1
J: TRBJ1-6
D: .
size: many

CDR3: CASAGTSMYNEQFF
DNA: TGTGCCAGCGCCGGGACTAGCATGTACAATGAGCAGTTCTTC
V: TRBV2
J: TRBJ2-1
D: TRBD2
size: many

CDR3: CSARPAGRDFNSPLHF
DNA: TGCAGTGCTAGGCCCGCAGGGAGAGATTTTAATTCACCCCTCCACTTT
V: TRBV20-1
J: TRBJ1-6
D: .
size: many

CDR3: CASSLYPTGELFF
DNA: TGTGCCAGCAGCTTATACCCCACCGGGGAGCTGTTTTTT
V: TRBV7-3
J: TRBJ2-2
D: .
size: many

CDR3: CASSVGGGTDTQYF
DNA: TGTGCCAGCAGTGTTGGAGGGGGCACAGATACGCAGTATTTT
V: TRBV2
J: TRBJ2-3
D: .
size: many